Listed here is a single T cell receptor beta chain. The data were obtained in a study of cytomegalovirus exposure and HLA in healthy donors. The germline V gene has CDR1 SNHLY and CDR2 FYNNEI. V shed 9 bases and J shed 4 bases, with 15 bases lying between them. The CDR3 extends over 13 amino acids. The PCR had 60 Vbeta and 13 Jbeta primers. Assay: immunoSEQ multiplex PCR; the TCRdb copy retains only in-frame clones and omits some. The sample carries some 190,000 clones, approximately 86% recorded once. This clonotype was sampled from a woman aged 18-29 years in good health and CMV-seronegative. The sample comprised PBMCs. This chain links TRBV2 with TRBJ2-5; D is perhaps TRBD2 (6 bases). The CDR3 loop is CASGRDRGETQYF. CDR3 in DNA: TGTGCCAGTGGGCGGGATCGCGGAGAGACCCAGTACTTC.